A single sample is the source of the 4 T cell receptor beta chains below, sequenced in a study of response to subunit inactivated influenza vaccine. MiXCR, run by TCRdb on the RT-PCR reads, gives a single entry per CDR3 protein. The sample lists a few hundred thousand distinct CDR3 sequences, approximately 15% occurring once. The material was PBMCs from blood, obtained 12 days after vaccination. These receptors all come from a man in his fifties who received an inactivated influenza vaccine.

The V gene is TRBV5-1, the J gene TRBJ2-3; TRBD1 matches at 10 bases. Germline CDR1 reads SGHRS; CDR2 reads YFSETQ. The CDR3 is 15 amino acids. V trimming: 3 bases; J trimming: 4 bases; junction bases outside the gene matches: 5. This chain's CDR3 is CASSSTGGRADTQYF. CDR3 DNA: TGCGCCAGCAGCTCGACAGGGGGCCGGGCAGATACGCAGTATTTT. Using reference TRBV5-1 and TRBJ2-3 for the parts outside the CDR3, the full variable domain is KAGVTQTPRYLIKTRGQQVTLSCSPISGHRSVSWYQQTPGQGLQFLFEYFSETQRNKGNFPGRFSGRQFSNSRSEMNVSTLELGDSALYLCASSSTGGRADTQYFGPGTRLTVL.

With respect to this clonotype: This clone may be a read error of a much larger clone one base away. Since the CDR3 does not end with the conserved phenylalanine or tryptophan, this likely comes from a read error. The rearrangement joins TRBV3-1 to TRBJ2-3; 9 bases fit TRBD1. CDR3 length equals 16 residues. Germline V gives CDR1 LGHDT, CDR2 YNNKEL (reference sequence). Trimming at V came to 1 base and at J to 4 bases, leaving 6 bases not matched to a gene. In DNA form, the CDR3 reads TGTGCCAGCAGCCAAGCCGGGACAGGGACGGCAGATACGCAGTATTGT. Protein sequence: CASSQAGTGTADTQYC.

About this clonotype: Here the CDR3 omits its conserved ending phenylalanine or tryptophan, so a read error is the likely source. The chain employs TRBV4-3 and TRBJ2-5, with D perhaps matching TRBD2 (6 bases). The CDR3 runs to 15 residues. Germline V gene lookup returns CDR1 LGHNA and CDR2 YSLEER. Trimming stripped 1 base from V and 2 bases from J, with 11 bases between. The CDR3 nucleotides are TGCGCCAGCAGCCAAGGAATCGGGGGACAAGAGACCCAGTACTCC. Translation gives CASSQGIGGQETQYS.

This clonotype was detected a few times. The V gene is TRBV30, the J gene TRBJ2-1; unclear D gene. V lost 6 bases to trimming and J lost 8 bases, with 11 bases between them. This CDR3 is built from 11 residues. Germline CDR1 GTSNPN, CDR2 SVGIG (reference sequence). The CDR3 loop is CACSHGDEQFF. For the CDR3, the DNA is TGTGCCTGCTCTCATGGGGATGAGCAGTTCTTC.